These 8 T cell receptor beta chains were all obtained from the same sample, sequenced in a study of blood T cell repertoires in COVID-19. Produced via immunoSEQ multiplex PCR; TCRdb's table is partial and in-frame only. Of about 270,000 clones listed, approximately 82% are singletons. Sequenced input: peripheral blood. These receptors originate from a woman younger than 35 with acute or convalescent COVID-19.

The V call is TRBV7-9, the J call TRBJ2-7; 7 nucleotides align to TRBD1. V lost 2 bases, J lost 0 bases, and 1 base stayed unmatched. Germline loops: CDR1 SEHNR, CDR2 FQNEAQ (reference sequence). This CDR3 has 14 residues. CDR3 sequence: CASSLWDSSYEQYF. As DNA, the CDR3 is TGTGCCAGCAGCTTATGGGACAGCTCCTACGAGCAGTACTTC.

This chain joins TRBV19 and TRBJ2-1, with 8 nucleotides matching TRBD2. Germline lookup yields CDR1 LNHDA and CDR2 SQIVND (reference sequence). The V gene end was trimmed by 2 bases and the J gene end by 8 bases; junction bases not matched to a gene: 11. The CDR3 is 16 amino acids. The chain's CDR3 is CASSIPLRAGGDEQFF. The CDR3, as DNA: TGTGCCAGTAGTATACCCCTCCGGGCGGGAGGTGATGAGCAGTTCTTC.

The V gene is TRBV19, the J gene TRBJ2-7; 7 positions agree with TRBD2. CDR3 length: 17 residues. With 3 bases clipped from V and 2 bases from J, the junction kept 13 bases outside the gene matches. Germline V CDR1 and CDR2: LNHDA, SQIVND (reference sequence). The CDR3 nucleotides are TGTGCCAGTAGTATGAGTCCTCGGGCTAGCGGTACCTACGAGCAGTACTTC. This encodes CASSMSPRASGTYEQYF.

V gene TRBV13 combines with J gene TRBJ1-6; a possible D gene is TRBD1 (5 bases). This CDR3 contains 14 residues. The germline V and J ends were trimmed by 1 base and 7 bases, with 8 bases remaining between them. Germline V gene sequence: CDR1 PRHDT, CDR2 FYEKMQ (reference sequence). This chain's CDR3 is CASSLAGWNSPLHF. The DNA of the CDR3 is TGTGCCAGCAGCTTAGCAGGGTGGAATTCACCCCTCCACTTT.

The chain is built from TRBV28 and TRBJ1-6, with 7 bases identical to TRBD1. V lost 3 bases to trimming and J lost 7 bases; unmatched junction nucleotides: 3. This CDR3 has 14 amino acids. CDR1 is MDHEN and CDR2 is SYDVKM in the germline V gene. CDR3 amino acids: CASSLGRGNSPLHF. DNA for the CDR3: TGTGCCAGCAGTTTGGGCAGGGGGAATTCACCCCTCCACTTT.

The chain employs TRBV5-5 and TRBJ1-1; D is undetermined. This CDR3 is built from 12 residues. Trimming removed 3 bases from V and 8 bases from J, with 11 bases in between. Germline CDR1 is SGHKS and CDR2 is YYEKEE (reference sequence). The CDR3 loop reads CASSWPGLEAFF. DNA for the CDR3: TGTGCCAGCAGCTGGCCGGGTCTGGAAGCTTTCTTT.

The J gene is TRBJ1-6, the V gene TRBV21-1; TRBD1 is the table's D call and was not checked against the DNA. TRBV21-1 is a pseudogene. CDR3 length: 18 amino acids. The chain's CDR3 is CASSNRLDRGISYSPLHF. The CDR3 coding sequence is TGTGCCAGCAGCAACAGACTGGACAGGGGAATTTCCTACTCACCCCTCCACTTT.

In this sample, this clone turned up many times. The rearrangement uses TRBV27 and TRBJ2-3; 12 bases line up with TRBD2. CDR1 is MNHEY, CDR2 SMNVEV, per germline (reference sequence). This CDR3 comprises 16 residues. V was clipped by 5 bases and J by 2 bases; unmatched bases: 5. For the CDR3, the DNA is TGTGCCAGCAGTCCGGGACTAGCGGGCGCCACAGATACGCAGTATTTT. Translated, it gives CASSPGLAGATDTQYF.